This T cell receptor beta chain was recovered during a study of blood T cells in healthy people across ages. Points on this clonotype: What it recognizes is unknown. This may be a read error: a much more frequent sequence differs by one nucleotide.

The study, taken as a whole, reports: As naive T cell percentage varied, TCR beta diversity correlated strongly with it.

A second 7 to 11 cycle PCR used barcoded and J-beta primers. TCRdb re-derived calls from the 5' RACE reads in MiXCR, one entry per CDR3 protein. The sample carries about 840,000 distinct CDR3 sequences, 25% to 30% recorded once. Germline V gene lookup returns CDR1 SNHLY and CDR2 FYNNEI. The CDR3 length is 14 residues. These sequences were also reported in another study, on T cells of mothers and their children. That work contributes: Per child, some 3 million TCR beta CDR3 reads were obtained, against over 8 million per mother. Clones that were microchimeric and persistent were not detected among T cells.

The sample consisted of blood. The sequence was collected from a middle-aged woman in good health. This chain joins TRBV2 and TRBJ2-3; weak D call: TRBD1 (6 bases). The CDR3 DNA reads TGTGCCGGCAGTGAACAGGGTCATTGGGATACGCAGTATTTT. This sequence encodes CAGSEQGHWDTQYF.